The 32 T cell receptor beta chains reported below all come from one sample, sequenced in a study of blood T cell repertoires in COVID-19. The data were produced by immunoSEQ multiplex PCR, yet TCRdb's version contains in-frame clones alone and is incomplete. Found here are hundreds of thousands of clones, under 90% of them singletons; the top ten hold about 3.2%. Sequenced input: PBMCs or T cells enriched from blood (not recorded which). These receptors originate from a woman aged 60 to 75 who had recovered from COVID-19.

The CDR3 nucleotides are TGTGCCTGGAGTGCATCCGGGACAGTCTATGGCTACACCTTC. This gives the protein CAWSASGTVYGYTF. V and J are TRBV30 and TRBJ1-2; 7 bases map to TRBD1. V was clipped by 1 base and J by 4 bases; unmatched bases: 6. This CDR3 comprises 14 residues. Germline CDR1 and CDR2: GTSNPN and SVGIG (reference sequence).

The rearrangement uses TRBV5-1 and TRBJ1-6; maybe TRBD1 (5 bases). The length of the CDR3 is 14 residues. V lost 0 bases and J 10 bases, leaving 11 bases between the germline ends. Germline V gene sequence: CDR1 SGHRS, CDR2 YFSETQ. CDR3 DNA: TGCGCCAGCAGCTTGGATCCAGGGATCTCACCCCTCCACTTT. This sequence encodes CASSLDPGISPLHF.

The genes are TRBV6-2 or TRBV6-3 and TRBJ2-3, with 10 bases lining up with TRBD2. V gave up 6 bases and J gave up 4 bases; unmatched junction bases: 7. Germline V gene lookup returns CDR1 MNHEY and CDR2 SVGEGT. This CDR3 has 15 residues. The CDR3 loop is CASSPQAGGPDTQYF. DNA for the CDR3: TGTGCCAGCAGCCCGCAAGCGGGGGGGCCAGATACGCAGTATTTT.

The chain recombines TRBV19 with TRBJ2-7, with 9 positions matching TRBD1. The CDR3 is 14 residues long. Trimming at V came to 5 bases and at J to 1 base, leaving 3 bases not matched to a gene. Looked up from germline, CDR1 is LNHDA and CDR2 is SQIVND (reference sequence). This CDR3 is CASSPGTGSYEQYF. The CDR3 region has the DNA TGTGCCAGTAGTCCCGGGACAGGGTCCTACGAGCAGTACTTC.

V gene TRBV19 combines with J gene TRBJ2-1; D is perhaps TRBD2 (6 bases). V was cut by 9 bases and J by 7 bases, with 19 bases left in between. CDR3 size: 14 residues. Germline V gene data show CDR1 as LNHDA and CDR2 as SQIVND (reference sequence). CDR3 region: CASQGLPVGNEQFF. The CDR3 nucleotides are TGTGCCAGCCAGGGACTCCCCGTTGGGAATGAGCAGTTCTTC.

The chain recombines TRBV7-8 with TRBJ2-7; 9 bases agree with TRBD1. The CDR3 spans 17 residues. V shed 1 base and J 5 bases; nucleotides not matched to a gene: 12. CDR1 and CDR2 from the germline V gene are SGHVS and FQNEAQ. CDR3 coding DNA: TGTGCCAGCAGCTTAGGGTTCGGAAGACAGGGGGTTAACGAGCAGTACTTC. Protein: CASSLGFGRQGVNEQYF. Supplemented by reference TRBV7-8 and TRBJ2-7, the full variable domain reads GAGVSQSPRYKVAKRGQDVALRCDPISGHVSLFWYQQALGQGPEFLTYFQNEAQLDKSGLPSDRFFAERPEGSVSTLKIQRTQQEDSAVYLCASSLGFGRQGVNEQYFGPGTRLTVT.

This clone was seen a few times. The chain employs TRBV19 and TRBJ1-1; TRBD1 agrees at 9 bases. With V trimmed by 8 bases and J by 1 base, 11 bases remained unmatched. This CDR3 comprises 16 residues. Looked up from germline, CDR1 is LNHDA and CDR2 is SQIVND (reference sequence). The CDR3 DNA is TGTGCCAGTCGGGACAGGGACGGACGGGAGAACACTGAAGCTTTCTTT. Amino acids: CASRDRDGRENTEAFF.

The chain uses TRBV19 and TRBJ2-7; 9 positions agree with TRBD1. From germline, CDR1 is LNHDA and CDR2 SQIVND (reference sequence). V dropped 4 bases and J dropped 3; count of bases not matched to a gene: 7. The CDR3 is 15 amino acids. The CDR3 loop reads CASSSPGTGFYEQYF. DNA of the CDR3: TGTGCCAGTAGTAGCCCGGGGACAGGGTTCTACGAGCAGTACTTC.

The V gene is TRBV29-1, the J gene TRBJ1-2; unclear D gene. From germline, CDR1 is SQVTM and CDR2 ANQGSEA. The V end was cut by 5 bases, the J end by 7 bases, with 20 bases between. This CDR3 is built from 14 residues. CDR3 residues: CSVYPMQRVGGYTF. The DNA of the CDR3 is TGCAGCGTTTACCCCATGCAGCGGGTCGGTGGCTACACCTTC. The full variable domain, completed using reference TRBV29-1 and TRBJ1-2, is SAVISQKPSRDICQRGTSLTIQCQVDSQVTMMFWYRQQPGQSLTLIATANQGSEATYESGFVIDKFPISRPNLTFSTLTVSNMSPEDSSIYLCSVYPMQRVGGYTFGSGTRLTVV.

This clone appeared a few times. The genes are TRBV14 and TRBJ2-7; a possible D gene is TRBD1 (6 bases). This CDR3 region has 13 residues. Trimming pared 4 bases from V and 2 bases from J, leaving 9 bases between. Germline assignment: CDR1 SGHDN and CDR2 FVKESK. Written as DNA, the CDR3 is TGTGCCAGCAGCCCTACAGGGACCTACGAGCAGTACTTC. Translation gives CASSPTGTYEQYF. Full variable domain (missing parts from reference TRBV14 and TRBJ2-7): EAGVTQFPSHSVIEKGQTVTLRCDPISGHDNLYWYRRVMGKEIKFLLHFVKESKQDESGMPNNRFLAERTGGTYSTLKVQPAELEDSGVYFCASSPTGTYEQYFGPGTRLTVT.

The chain is built from TRBV7-9 and TRBJ2-1; 7 bases align to TRBD1. The V and J ends lost 3 bases and 9 bases, in that order; junction bases with no gene match: 11. CDR1 SEHNR and CDR2 FQNEAQ come from the germline V gene (reference sequence). The length of the CDR3 is 15 residues. The CDR3 reads CASSFLDRPTPEQFF. CDR3 nucleotides: TGTGCCAGCAGCTTCCTGGACAGGCCCACCCCTGAGCAGTTCTTC.

The chain is built from TRBV11-2 and TRBJ2-7; tentative D call: TRBD2 (5 bases). Germline lookup yields CDR1 SGHAT and CDR2 FQNNGV. The CDR3 extends over 16 amino acids. V shed 1 base and J shed 0 bases, with 13 bases lying between them. This CDR3 is CASSLGGATISYEQYF. The CDR3 DNA reads as TGTGCCAGCAGCTTAGGGGGAGCGACTATCTCCTACGAGCAGTACTTC. Full variable domain (outside the CDR3, taken from reference TRBV11-2 and TRBJ2-7): EAGVAQSPRYKIIEKRQSVAFWCNPISGHATLYWYQQILGQGPKLLIQFQNNGVVDDSQLPKDRFSAERLKGVDSTLKIQPAKLEDSAVYLCASSLGGATISYEQYFGPGTRLTVT.

This clone was counted ten times or more. The chain carries TRBV27 and TRBJ1-5; tentatively, D is TRBD1 (6 bases). Per the germline V gene, CDR1 is MNHEY and CDR2 is SMNVEV (reference sequence). The CDR3 has 15 residues. Trimming removed 3 bases from V and 4 bases from J, with 13 bases in between. The CDR3 loop reads CASSFYRVINQPQHF. The CDR3 DNA reads TGTGCCAGCAGTTTCTACAGGGTGATAAATCAGCCCCAGCATTTT.

The chain carries TRBV10-1 and TRBJ2-3; D might be TRBD2 (6 bases). Germline values: CDR1 WNHNN, CDR2 SYGVQD (reference sequence). The V end was cut by 7 bases, the J end by 2 bases, with 7 bases between. The CDR3 consists of 12 residues. CDR3 coding DNA: TGCGCCAGCAAGGACTACACAGATACGCAGTATTTT. It yields the protein CASKDYTDTQYF.

CDR3 residues: CASSERGTYLPPYGGYTF. CDR3 coding DNA: TGTGCCAGCAGTGAACGTGGGACATACCTCCCCCCCTATGGGGGCTACACCTTC. The gene calls are TRBV25-1 and TRBJ1-2; weak D call: TRBD1 (6 bases). The CDR3 is 18 amino acids. Germline-derived CDR1 and CDR2 are MGHDK and SYGVNS. V lost 2 bases, J lost 8 bases, and 27 bases lay in between.

This clone qualifies as medium-sized. The chain couples TRBV5-4 to TRBJ2-1; 8 bases are a match to TRBD2. Germline V gives CDR1 SGHNT, CDR2 YYREEE (reference sequence). The CDR3 runs 14 residues. V shed 10 bases, J shed 7 bases, and the junction held 13 bases outside the gene matches. In DNA, the CDR3 is TGTGCCGGCTACGAGGCGGGGGGCCGGAATGAGCAGTTCTTC. Its protein product is CAGYEAGGRNEQFF.

V gene TRBV7-9 combines with J gene TRBJ1-6; D not resolved. CDR3 length: 12 residues. Germline CDR1 SEHNR, CDR2 FQNEAQ (reference sequence). The germline V and J ends were trimmed by 5 bases and 12 bases, with 11 bases remaining between them. The CDR3 loop reads CASSPPSGPLHF. The CDR3 DNA is TGTGCCAGCAGCCCCCCGTCAGGACCCCTCCACTTT.

This clone was seen once. This chain uses TRBV5-1 with TRBJ2-7, with TRBD1 identical over 8 bases. This CDR3 comprises 15 residues. V trimming: 4 bases; J trimming: 7 bases; junction bases outside the gene matches: 13. CDR1 SGHRS and CDR2 YFSETQ come from the germline V gene. CDR3 sequence: CASSPTRTGLGEQYF. The CDR3 nucleotides are TGCGCCAGCAGCCCAACAAGGACAGGGTTGGGGGAGCAGTACTTC.

The chain links TRBV18 to TRBJ1-2, with a tentative D call TRBD1 (6 bases). The CDR3 consists of 15 residues. V lost 0 bases to trimming and J lost 2 bases, with 10 bases between them. CDR1 is KGHSH, CDR2 LQKENI, per germline. The CDR3 DNA reads as TGTGCCAGCTCACCACCGGACAGCACCAACTATGGCTACACCTTC. Translation: CASSPPDSTNYGYTF.

The chain combines TRBV24-1 with TRBJ2-7; weak D call: TRBD1 (6 bases). The CDR3 has 15 amino acids. CDR1 and CDR2 from the germline V gene are KGHDR and SFDVKD. Trimming shortened V by 0 bases and J by 6 bases, and 14 bases separated the two germline ends. The chain's CDR3 is CATSDLRSRGFEQYF. In DNA, the CDR3 is TGTGCCACCAGTGATTTGCGGTCCAGGGGTTTCGAGCAGTACTTC.

This sequence joins TRBV19 and TRBJ2-7; 10 bases are shared with TRBD1. The V gene's germline CDR1 is LNHDA and CDR2 SQIVND (reference sequence). V was clipped by 4 bases and J by 7 bases; unmatched bases: 13. The CDR3 covers 16 residues. CDR3 coding DNA: TGTGCCAGTAGTACGGGACAGGGGTCACTCCATCGAGAGCAGTACTTC. Amino acids: CASSTGQGSLHREQYF.

This sequence joins TRBV19 and TRBJ1-2, with D perhaps matching TRBD1 (6 bases). V gave up 6 bases and J gave up 5 bases, with 16 bases separating them. Per germline, CDR1 LNHDA and CDR2 SQIVND (reference sequence). This CDR3 has 14 amino acids. Here the CDR3 reads CASRRTGQGYGYTF. The DNA of the CDR3 is TGTGCCAGTAGGCGCACAGGGCAGGGTTATGGCTACACCTTC. Full variable domain (remainder filled in from reference TRBV19 and TRBJ1-2): DGGITQSPKYLFRKEGQNVTLSCEQNLNHDAMYWYRQDPGQGLRLIYYSQIVNDFQKGDIAEGYSVSREKKESFPLTVTSAQKNPTAFYLCASRRTGQGYGYTFGSGTRLTVV.

The chain recombines TRBV5-1 with TRBJ1-4; 10 positions agree with TRBD1. CDR1 SGHRS and CDR2 YFSETQ come from the germline V gene. V was clipped by 4 bases and J by 7 bases; unmatched bases: 7. The CDR3 runs 15 residues. CDR3 amino acids: CASSLRQGAGEKLFF. The CDR3 DNA sequence: TGCGCCAGCAGCCTGCGACAGGGGGCAGGTGAAAAACTGTTTTTT.

This rearrangement joins TRBV2 to TRBJ1-5; 8 bases fit TRBD1. The CDR3 is 15 residues long. Germline CDR1 SNHLY, CDR2 FYNNEI. J was trimmed by 1 base and V by 5 bases; bases with no gene match: 4. CDR3 DNA: TGTGCCAGCAGTACACAGGGGGAGAGCAATCAGCCCCAGCATTTT. Its translation: CASSTQGESNQPQHF.

The chain links TRBV19 to TRBJ1-2; D ambiguous. There are 16 residues in the CDR3. The V end lost 6 bases, the J end lost 8 bases, and 25 bases lay between the germline ends. Germline V CDR1 and CDR2: LNHDA, SQIVND (reference sequence). The CDR3 region has the DNA TGTGCCAGTAGGTCAGGTGATGTAAAAGGCAACTCCGGCTACACCTTC. Protein product: CASRSGDVKGNSGYTF. Combining the CDR3 with reference TRBV19 and TRBJ1-2 gives the whole variable domain DGGITQSPKYLFRKEGQNVTLSCEQNLNHDAMYWYRQDPGQGLRLIYYSQIVNDFQKGDIAEGYSVSREKKESFPLTVTSAQKNPTAFYLCASRSGDVKGNSGYTFGSGTRLTVV.

The chain is built from TRBV19 and TRBJ1-5, with 8 bases that match TRBD1. The CDR3 runs to 15 residues. Germline V gene data show CDR1 as LNHDA and CDR2 as SQIVND (reference sequence). V was clipped by 7 bases and J by 1 base; unmatched bases: 6. CDR3 sequence: CASTPTGVSNQPQHF. CDR3 nucleotide sequence: TGTGCCAGTACCCCGACAGGGGTGAGCAATCAGCCCCAGCATTTT.

This chain joins TRBV7-9 and TRBJ2-3, with 8 positions matching TRBD2. This CDR3 has 15 residues. The V gene end was trimmed by 3 bases and the J gene end by 4 bases; junction bases not matched to a gene: 6. Looked up from germline, CDR1 is SEHNR and CDR2 is FQNEAQ (reference sequence). Here the CDR3 DNA reads TGTGCCAGCAGCTTCGCTTCACTAGCGGCAGATACGCAGTATTTT. This sequence encodes CASSFASLAADTQYF.

The rearrangement joins TRBV4-1 to TRBJ2-7; D possibly corresponds to TRBD1 (6 bases). CDR3 length equals 15 residues. The V end was cut by 1 base, the J end by 2 bases, with 12 bases between. Germline V lookup: CDR1 MGHRA, CDR2 YSYEKL. The CDR3 sequence: CASSQGPDSPYEQYF. CDR3 nucleotide sequence: TGCGCCAGCAGCCAAGGTCCGGACAGCCCCTACGAGCAGTACTTC.

The chain employs TRBV7-6 and TRBJ2-7, with TRBD2 as a possible D gene (6 bases). CDR3 length equals 12 residues. Per the germline V gene, CDR1 is SGHVS and CDR2 is FNYEAQ. The V and J ends lost 5 bases and 5 bases respectively, with 10 bases between them. This CDR3 is CASSRDLNEQYF. CDR3 coding DNA: TGTGCCAGCAGCCGGGACTTAAACGAGCAGTACTTC.

The chain combines TRBV5-1 with TRBJ2-1; 13 bases map to TRBD2. J gave up 14 bases and V 3 bases, and 8 bases lay outside the gene matches. Germline V gene lookup returns CDR1 SGHRS and CDR2 YFSETQ. This CDR3 region has 14 residues. The CDR3 DNA sequence: TGCGCCAGCAGCTCCGGACTAGCGGGAGCCCAGGAGTTCTTC. Its translation: CASSSGLAGAQEFF.

The chain couples TRBV5-1 to TRBJ2-7, with D possibly being TRBD2 (5 bases). CDR1 is SGHRS, CDR2 YFSETQ, per germline. The CDR3 length is 16 residues. V was trimmed by 0 bases and J by 3 bases, leaving 16 bases between them. Written as DNA, the CDR3 is TGCGCCAGCAGCTTGGTAGTCGTGGGAGCGAACTACGAGCAGTACTTC. It codes for CASSLVVVGANYEQYF.

The genes are TRBV4-1 and TRBJ2-2; a possible D gene is TRBD2 (5 bases). The CDR3 extends over 19 amino acids. CDR1 is MGHRA, CDR2 YSYEKL, per germline. V was cut by 0 bases and J by 0 bases, with 17 bases left in between. CDR3 sequence reads: CASSQEGRGYLPNTGELFF. The CDR3 nucleotides are TGCGCCAGCAGCCAAGAAGGCAGAGGGTACCTGCCGAACACCGGGGAGCTGTTTTTT.